This is a list of T cell receptor beta chains from one sample in a study of T-cell reconstitution after alpha-beta-depleted transplantation in children. TCRdb recomputed calls from the PCR reads with MiXCR, one row per CDR3 protein. The sample comprises 500,000 to 600,000 distinct CDR3 sequences, approximately 32% of which are singletons, and approximately 2.3% rests with the top ten. Sequenced material: PBMCs from the stem cell graft donor, taken from the stem cell graft. The receptor set was obtained from a human donor who donated a stem cell graft to a child with aplastic anemia. Each CDR3 is given with its conserved first and last residue. Fields, in order: J gene, D gene, clone size, V gene, CDR3 DNA, CDR3 protein. A D gene is named only where the DNA matches it firmly. For some rows the clone size is stated as once, few or many, or as a class when expanded; others skip it.

TRBJ2-1,NA,few,TRBV20-1,TGCAGTGCCAACGGGCCTCTCTACAATGAGCAGTTCTTC,CSANGPLYNEQFF
TRBJ2-1,TRBD2,NA,TRBV11-2,TGTGCCAGCAGCTATGTCGGGGGGGGCAGCTCCTACAATGAGCAGTTCTTC,CASSYVGGGSSYNEQFF
TRBJ2-1,NA,NA,TRBV18,TGTGCCAGCTCACCACCTATGGACCCCTCCAATGAGCAGTTCTTC,CASSPPMDPSNEQFF
TRBJ2-1,NA,NA,TRBV5-1,TGCGCCAGCAGCTTGGAGCCGAGCTCCTACAATGAGCAGTTCTTC,CASSLEPSSYNEQFF
TRBJ1-1,NA,few,TRBV28,TGTGCCAGCAGTCCGGGGGACGGTAACACTGAAGCTTTCTTT,CASSPGDGNTEAFF
TRBJ1-5,NA,NA,TRBV29-1,TGCAGCGTTGAAGAACGCGGTTGGGGGACCCAGCATTTT,CSVEERGWGTQHF
TRBJ1-6,NA,NA,TRBV7-2,TGTGCCAGCAGCCCCGGTTCGGGTTCACCCCTCCACTTT,CASSPGSGSPLHF
TRBJ1-1,NA,NA,TRBV12-3/TRBV12-4,TGTGCCAGCAATTCCCAGGGCCGGAGGAGTGAAGCTTTCTTT,CASNSQGRRSEAFF
TRBJ2-1,NA,few,TRBV12-3/TRBV12-4,TGTGCCAGCAGTTTTGTCGGGACTCCCTACAATGAGCAGTTCTTC,CASSFVGTPYNEQFF
TRBJ2-3,TRBD1,NA,TRBV7-9,TGTGCCAGCAGACCACGGACAGGGGGGTGGACAGATACGCAGTATTTT,CASRPRTGGWTDTQYF
TRBJ1-2,NA,once,TRBV12-3/TRBV12-4,TGTGCCAGCAATGGACAGCCCTATGGCTACACCTTC,CASNGQPYGYTF
TRBJ1-1,NA,NA,TRBV14,TGTGCCAGCAGCCCCCCGGCTGGGGGCTACATGAACACTGAAGCTTTCTTT,CASSPPAGGYMNTEAFF
TRBJ1-2,NA,few,TRBV12-3/TRBV12-4,TGTGCCAGCAGTTCCTGGCAAGGGCACTATGGCTACACCTTC,CASSSWQGHYGYTF
TRBJ2-1,TRBD1,few,TRBV7-2,TGTGCCAGCAGCTTAGGGGGGACAGGGGTTTACAATGAGCAGTTCTTC,CASSLGGTGVYNEQFF
TRBJ1-1,NA,NA,TRBV30,TGTGCCTGGACCCGACAGATTGAAGCTTTCTTT,CAWTRQIEAFF
TRBJ2-5,NA,NA,TRBV7-9,TGTGCCAGCAGCTTAGGGCAGGGTAATTACGGGACCCAGTACTTC,CASSLGQGNYGTQYF
TRBJ2-5,TRBD1,NA,TRBV7-2,TGTGCCAGCAGCCATGGGACAGTCCAAGAGACCCAGTACTTC,CASSHGTVQETQYF
TRBJ2-3,NA,few,TRBV10-3,TGTGCCGTCAGCCTTGGGTCAGATACGCAGTATTTT,CAVSLGSDTQYF
TRBJ1-1,NA,few,TRBV5-6,TGTGCCAGCAGCAGGGCTCCCACTGAAGCTTTCTTT,CASSRAPTEAFF
TRBJ2-1,NA,few,TRBV12-3/TRBV12-4,TGTGCCAGCAGTTCAGAGGGCTACAATGAGCAGTTCTTC,CASSSEGYNEQFF
TRBJ1-2,NA,few,TRBV20-1,TGCAGTGCAGCGGATCCTTGGTATGGCTACACCTTC,CSAADPWYGYTF
TRBJ1-4,TRBD1,few,TRBV7-2,TGTGCCAGCAGCTCCCGGGACAGGGGGCTTGCTAATGAAAAACTGTTTTTT,CASSSRDRGLANEKLFF
TRBJ2-1,NA,few,TRBV12-3/TRBV12-4,TGTGCCAGCACCCTGGGACCTTACAATGAGCAGTTCTTC,CASTLGPYNEQFF
TRBJ2-3,TRBD1,few,TRBV9,TGTGCCAGCAGCGACCCCAGAGGGGGCAGGGGAATCACAGATACGCAGTATTTT,CASSDPRGGRGITDTQYF
TRBJ2-7,NA,NA,TRBV7-6,TGTGCCAGCAGCCCACATAGGACGGAGGAGAGGGTCTACGAGCAGTACTTC,CASSPHRTEERVYEQYF
TRBJ2-1,TRBD2,NA,TRBV20-1,TGCAGTGCTCATAGCGGGAGTTTTAAGTTCTTC,CSAHSGSFKFF
TRBJ2-7,TRBD2,NA,TRBV5-1,TGCGCCAGCAGCCCCGGGACTAGCGGCCCCTCCTACGAGCAGTACTTC,CASSPGTSGPSYEQYF